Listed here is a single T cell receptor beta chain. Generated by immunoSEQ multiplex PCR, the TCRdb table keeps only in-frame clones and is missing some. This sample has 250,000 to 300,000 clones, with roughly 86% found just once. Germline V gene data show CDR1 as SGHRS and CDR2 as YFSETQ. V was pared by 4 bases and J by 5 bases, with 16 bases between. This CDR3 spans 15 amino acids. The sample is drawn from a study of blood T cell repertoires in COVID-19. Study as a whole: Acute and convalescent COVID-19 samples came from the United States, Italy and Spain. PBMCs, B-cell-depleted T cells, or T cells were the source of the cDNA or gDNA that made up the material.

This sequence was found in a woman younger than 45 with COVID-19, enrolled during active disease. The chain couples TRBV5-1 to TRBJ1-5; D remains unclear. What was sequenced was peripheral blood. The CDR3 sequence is CASSPGLRSDQPQHF. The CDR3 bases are TGCGCCAGCAGCCCCGGCCTGAGGTCAGATCAGCCCCAGCATTTT.